This section outlines one T cell receptor beta chain sequence together with its context. No antigen is known for it. TCRdb keeps only in-frame clones here, not all; method: immunoSEQ multiplex PCR. Counted here are 110,000 to 150,000 clones, 90% to 95% occurring once; the ten biggest clones make up about 8.6%. These data originate in a study of T cell responses to AZD1222 COVID-19 vaccine. Overall study: Analysis merged second doses at about 4 or about 12 weeks.

This CDR3 is 14 amino acids long. The germline V gene has CDR1 LGHDT and CDR2 YNNKEL (reference sequence). V was pared by 1 base and J by 6 bases, with 3 bases of the junction left unmatched. The study, taken as a whole, reports: Baseline seropositivity occurred in only a handful of AZD1222 recipients. The CD4 TCRs associated with vaccination extended across spike and predominated at 160-218 and 743-854. Females outnumbered males among donors, who were mostly white British; clonal diversity was possibly underestimated.

This material consisted of peripheral blood, taken on day 0 of AZD1222 vaccination. J is TRBJ1-5 and V is TRBV3-1 (or the pseudogene TRBV3-2), with 7 bases that match TRBD1. The receptor comes from an adult in good health. CDR3 DNA sequence: TGTGCCAGCAGCCAAGGCCACAGGGGTCAGCCCCAGCATTTT. As protein: CASSQGHRGQPQHF.